The clone carrying this T cell receptor (beta chain) has just a few counts. These data belong to a study of blood T cell repertoires in COVID-19. TCRdb keeps only in-frame clones here, not all; method: immunoSEQ multiplex PCR. The data contain 250,000 to 350,000 clones, approximately 85% of them singletons. The CDR3 has 15 residues. V lost 4 bases to trimming and J lost 0 bases, with 15 bases between them. Germline lookup yields CDR1 GTSNPN and CDR2 SVGIG (reference sequence). The chain has TRBV30 and TRBJ1-1; D is unclear. The sequencing input was peripheral blood. This TCR came from a human donor with COVID-19, enrolled during active disease. The donor label of this sample is uncertain. The CDR3, as DNA: TGTGCCTGGACAAAAACAATTCAAATGAACACTGAAGCTTTCTTT. As protein: CAWTKTIQMNTEAFF.